What follows are 32 T cell receptor beta chains derived from one specimen sequenced in a study of molecular identifiers for immune sequencing clone quantification. TCRdb reanalysed the PCR reads using MiXCR and keeps one entry per CDR3 protein. The table includes a few hundred thousand distinct CDR3 sequences, around 25% detected once. The sample was naive CD8+ T cells from blood, with Jurkat cell RNA spiked in. Subset indicated: FACS-sorted CD8+CD4-CCR7+CD45RA+ naive T cells. The receptors were gathered from a human donor in good health. Some libraries in this study had Jurkat cell RNA spiked in.

Worth noting for this clonotype: The junction does not match germline at one end; this may be a read error. The J gene is TRBJ2-7, the V gene TRBV7-9, with TRBD2 matching 7 bases. This CDR3 contains 13 residues. The germline CDR1 and CDR2 sequences are SEHNR and FQNEAQ (reference sequence). CDR3 amino acids: CASSPGGSCEQYF. As DNA, the CDR3 is TGTGCCAGCAGCCCGGGGGGTTCCTGCGAGCAGTACTTC.

This clonotype was recorded at least ten times. Here the CDR3 DNA reads TGTGCCAGCAGTTTCAGGGGTAGCAATCAGCCCCAGCATTTT. Protein sequence: CASSFRGSNQPQHF. J is TRBJ1-5 and V is TRBV28, with a weak D call TRBD1 (6 bases). The CDR3 length is 14 residues. CDR1 is MDHEN, CDR2 SYDVKM, per germline. The V end lost 3 bases, the J end lost 0 bases, and 6 bases lay between the germline ends. The whole variable domain, filled in from reference TRBV28 and TRBJ1-5, reads DVKVTQSSRYLVKRTGEKVFLECVQDMDHENMFWYRQDPGLGLRLIYFSYDVKMKEKGDIPEGYSVSREKKERFSLILESASTNQTSMYLCASSFRGSNQPQHFGDGTRLSIL.

The rearrangement links TRBV29-1 to TRBJ2-7; D perhaps matches TRBD2 (6 bases). This CDR3 is 16 amino acids long. The germline V gene has CDR1 SQVTM and CDR2 ANQGSEA. V shed 1 base and J shed 3 bases, with 19 bases lying between them. CDR3 bases: TGCAGCGTTGAAGCCCCCCTAGGCGGGGCCTACTACGAGCAGTACTTC. It codes for CSVEAPLGGAYYEQYF.

A word on this clonotype: Without the conserved terminal phenylalanine or tryptophan, this CDR3 likely stems from a read error. J is TRBJ2-5 and V is TRBV9; weak D call: TRBD1 (6 bases). The V gene lost 3 bases and the J gene lost 0 bases, with 9 bases spanning the gap. Germline V gene data show CDR1 as SGDLS and CDR2 as YYNGEE. The CDR3 has 14 amino acids. The CDR3 spells CASSADSYQETQYS. As DNA, the CDR3 is TGTGCCAGCAGCGCGGACAGCTACCAAGAGACCCAGTACTCC.

This clonotype came up a few times. This chain joins TRBV30 and TRBJ2-1; TRBD2 matches 7 bases. CDR1 and CDR2 from the germline V gene are GTSNPN and SVGIG (reference sequence). This CDR3 comprises 16 residues. The J segment lost 1 base and the V segment lost 3 bases, leaving 9 bases of the junction unmatched. CDR3 loop: CAWRGGTEWSYNEQFF. Written as DNA, the CDR3 is TGTGCCTGGAGGGGGGGGACTGAGTGGTCCTACAATGAGCAGTTCTTC.

This chain links TRBV6-2 or TRBV6-3 with TRBJ2-7, with unresolved D. V lost 3 bases to trimming and J lost 4 bases, with 7 bases between them. The CDR3 length is 12 residues. Germline-derived CDR1 and CDR2 are MNHEY and SVGEGT. The CDR3 sequence: CASSYQWYEQYF. The CDR3 DNA is TGTGCCAGCAGTTATCAATGGTACGAGCAGTACTTC.

At least ten counts were recorded for this clonotype. This chain connects TRBV5-4 to TRBJ2-3; maybe TRBD2 (6 bases). V was clipped by 1 base and J by 4 bases, with 13 bases between them. Germline V gene data show CDR1 as SGHNT and CDR2 as YYREEE (reference sequence). There are 15 residues in the CDR3. The CDR3 reads CASSLLGGYADTQYF. CDR3 bases: TGTGCCAGCAGCTTGCTGGGGGGATATGCAGATACGCAGTATTTT.

As concerns this clonotype: Given a much more abundant clone one base away, this may be a read error. The CDR3 reads CSGLQWQNTEAFF. The CDR3 region has the DNA TGCAGCGGCCTTCAGTGGCAGAACACTGAAGCTTTCTTT. The chain uses TRBV29-1 and TRBJ1-1; D gene ambiguous. Germline assignment: CDR1 SQVTM and CDR2 ANQGSEA. The CDR3 is 13 residues long. V lost 7 bases and J 1 base, leaving 13 bases between the germline ends.

This clonotype has more than one count but fewer than ten. The V call is TRBV20-1, the J call TRBJ2-2, with 10 nucleotides matching TRBD1. J gave up 2 bases and V 0 bases, and 9 bases lay outside the gene matches. Germline lookup yields CDR1 DFQATT and CDR2 SNEGSKA (reference sequence). This CDR3 has 18 amino acids. The CDR3, as DNA: TGCAGTGCTAGAGATATCGGGACAGGGGAGGTTAACACCGGGGAGCTGTTTTTT. As protein: CSARDIGTGEVNTGELFF.

The rearrangement links TRBV30 to TRBJ2-3; 10 bases align to TRBD2. Germline CDR1 is GTSNPN and CDR2 is SVGIG (reference sequence). After removal of 2 bases from V and 5 bases from J, the junction contained 7 bases not matched to a gene. The CDR3 loop spans 15 amino acids. Written as DNA, the CDR3 is TGTGCCTGGAGTCTGACTAGCGGGCCCGGAGATACGCAGTATTTT. It codes for CAWSLTSGPGDTQYF.

This clonotype occurred many times. V gene TRBV4-3 combines with J gene TRBJ2-7; D is unresolved. The CDR3 consists of 13 residues. Trimming left V 0 bases short and J 6 bases short, with 9 bases between. The germline CDR1 and CDR2 sequences are LGHNA and YSLEER. The CDR3 DNA is TGCGCCAGCAGCCAAGAGACCACCGGCGAGCAGTACTTC. This gives the protein CASSQETTGEQYF.

The genes are TRBV4-1 and TRBJ2-3; D remains unclear. V shed 0 bases and J shed 0 bases, with 10 bases lying between them. CDR1 and CDR2 (germline): MGHRA, YSYEKL. The CDR3 has 16 amino acids. Here the CDR3 reads CASSQEIYSSTDTQYF. For the CDR3, the DNA is TGCGCCAGCAGCCAAGAGATATACTCTAGCACAGATACGCAGTATTTT.

V usage is TRBV19 and J usage is TRBJ1-1, with D possibly TRBD1 on 5 matching bases. V lost 1 base to trimming and J lost 3 bases, with 18 bases between them. Germline V gene data show CDR1 as LNHDA and CDR2 as SQIVND (reference sequence). This CDR3 region has 17 residues. The CDR3 reads CASSIGQLVSEDTEAFF. CDR3 coding DNA: TGTGCCAGTAGTATAGGACAGCTTGTCTCGGAGGACACTGAAGCTTTCTTT.

The genes are TRBV24-1 and TRBJ1-5; D not resolved. The CDR3 has 16 amino acids. Trimming took 0 bases from V and 7 from J, leaving 15 bases between them. CDR1 is KGHDR, CDR2 SFDVKD, per germline. The CDR3 nucleotides read TGTGCCACCAGTGATTTGTGGTTACTCCCTAGCCAGCCCCAGCATTTT. Translating gives CATSDLWLLPSQPQHF.

CDR3: CASSPGEATQETQYF. The CDR3 DNA sequence: TGCGCCAGCAGCCCCGGTGAGGCCACTCAAGAGACCCAGTACTTC. V is TRBV4-1 and J is TRBJ2-5; the D is unclear. V was trimmed by 4 bases and J by 2 bases, leaving 14 bases between them. In germline, CDR1 is MGHRA, CDR2 YSYEKL. The CDR3 is made up of 15 amino acids.

This clonotype was seen only a few times. The V gene is TRBV20-1, the J gene TRBJ2-5; 14 bases agree with TRBD2. Germline-derived CDR1 and CDR2 are DFQATT and SNEGSKA (reference sequence). The length of the CDR3 is 16 residues. Trimming took 2 bases from V and 9 from J; bases not matched to a gene: 11. CDR3 nucleotides: TGCAGTGCTAGATCGTCGACTAGCGGGAGGGCCGGTTCCCAGTACTTC. This gives the protein CSARSSTSGRAGSQYF.

About this clonotype: Just one base apart from a much larger clone, this may be a read error. The V and J genes are TRBV10-2 and TRBJ1-1; unclear D gene. Per germline, CDR1 WSHSY and CDR2 SAAADI. The CDR3 is made up of 13 amino acids. CDR3 loop: CACRSGTNTESFF. CDR3 DNA: TGCGCCTGCCGGTCGGGTACGAACACTGAATCTTTCTTT.

The table lists this clonotype with many counts. The genes are TRBV13 and TRBJ1-1; D remains ambiguous. Germline V CDR1 and CDR2: PRHDT, FYEKMQ (reference sequence). Trimming took off 5 bases at V and 0 bases at J, with 13 bases between the two ends. The CDR3 runs to 15 residues. CDR3 amino acids: CASSPFGTMNTEAFF. CDR3 in DNA: TGTGCCAGCAGCCCATTTGGTACCATGAACACTGAAGCTTTCTTT.

The chain recombines TRBV3-1 with TRBJ2-2, with TRBD1 matching over 12 bases. After removal of 3 bases from V and 5 bases from J, the junction contained 7 bases not matched to a gene. The germline CDR1 and CDR2 sequences are LGHDT and YNNKEL (reference sequence). The CDR3 is 17 amino acids. CDR3 coding DNA: TGTGCCAGCAGCCATACCGGGACAGGGGGCTTTACCGGGGAGCTGTTTTTT. Translation gives CASSHTGTGGFTGELFF.

This chain uses TRBV28 with TRBJ1-5; perhaps TRBD1 as D (6 bases). CDR3 length: 14 amino acids. Germline values: CDR1 MDHEN, CDR2 SYDVKM. V was trimmed by 3 bases and J by 7 bases, leaving 13 bases between them. In DNA form, the CDR3 reads TGTGCCAGCAGTTTCCTACAGGGTTTACAGCCCCAGCATTTT. This codes for CASSFLQGLQPQHF.

The CDR3 protein is CSARGEASGKETQYF. The CDR3 DNA reads as TGCAGTGCTAGAGGCGAGGCTAGCGGAAAAGAGACCCAGTACTTC. This rearrangement joins TRBV20-1 to TRBJ2-5; the match to TRBD2 covers 7 bases. Unmatched junction bases numbered 8, after V lost 1 base and J lost 3 bases. The CDR3 sequence is 15 residues long. Germline CDR1 is DFQATT and CDR2 is SNEGSKA (reference sequence).

This clonotype was seen a handful of times. This chain uses TRBV30 with TRBJ1-5; the match to TRBD1 covers 9 bases. Losses at the gene ends were 0 bases for V and 8 bases for J; bases not matched to a gene: 8. The CDR3 covers 15 residues. CDR1 is GTSNPN and CDR2 is SVGIG in the germline V gene (reference sequence). The CDR3 here is CAWSVETGGFEPQHF. The CDR3 bases are TGTGCCTGGAGTGTGGAGACAGGGGGTTTTGAGCCCCAGCATTTT. Filled out from reference TRBV30 and TRBJ1-5, the complete variable domain reads SQTIHQWPATLVQPVGSPLSLECTVEGTSNPNLYWYRQAAGRGLQLLFYSVGIGQISSEVPQNLSASRPQDRQFILSSKKLLLSDSGFYLCAWSVETGGFEPQHFGDGTRLSIL.

As concerns this clonotype: This may come from a read error, since a much larger clone is one base off. This chain joins TRBV7-9 and TRBJ1-1; D is undetermined. V lost 8 bases, J lost 6 bases, and 7 bases lay in between. The CDR3 covers 10 residues. The germline gives CDR1 SEHNR, CDR2 FQNEAQ (reference sequence). The CDR3 nucleotides are TGTGCCAGCTTTCCCGCTGAAGCTTTCTTT. Residues: CASFPAEAFF.

This clonotype was found a few times. The CDR3 region has the DNA TGTGCCAGCAGTAAACGGGACTTGAGCTCCTACAATGAGCAGTTCTTC. It encodes CASSKRDLSSYNEQFF. V gene TRBV6-5 combines with J gene TRBJ2-1, with TRBD2 as a possible D gene (6 bases). The V gene lost 5 bases and the J gene lost 0 bases, with 14 bases spanning the gap. The CDR3 runs 16 residues. Germline V gene sequence: CDR1 MNHEY, CDR2 SVGAGI.

The V gene is TRBV2, the J gene TRBJ1-2, with TRBD1 as a possible D gene (5 bases). The germline V and J ends were trimmed by 1 base and 6 bases, with 9 bases remaining between them. CDR1 SNHLY and CDR2 FYNNEI come from the germline V gene. This CDR3 region has 13 residues. CDR3 bases: TGTGCCAGCAGTGAAGGGATGGGACATGGCTACACCTTC. This gives the protein CASSEGMGHGYTF.

This clonotype was counted between two and nine times. The J gene is TRBJ1-5, the V gene TRBV6-2 or TRBV6-3; D not resolved. Germline CDR1 and CDR2: MNHEY and SVGEGT. Between the trimmed V and J ends, which lost 7 bases and 5 bases, there was a span of 12 bases. The CDR3 is made up of 13 amino acids. CDR3 loop: CASTLAEHQPQHF. The CDR3 bases are TGTGCCAGCACTTTGGCCGAGCATCAGCCCCAGCATTTT.

V gene TRBV20-1 combines with J gene TRBJ2-4; TRBD1 aligns across 7 bases. This CDR3 spans 18 amino acids. The V and J ends lost 8 bases and 1 base, in that order; junction bases with no gene match: 20. Germline V gives CDR1 DFQATT, CDR2 SNEGSKA (reference sequence). The CDR3 coding sequence is TGCAGTTCTCTCCCCGACAACAGGGGTTCCTGGGCCAAAAACATTCAGTACTTC. Translated, it gives CSSLPDNRGSWAKNIQYF.

The table lists this clonotype with a few counts. A much larger clone lies a single base off, so this may be a read error. The V gene is TRBV29-1, the J gene TRBJ1-1, with TRBD1 matching 7 bases. CDR1 is SQVTM and CDR2 is ANQGSEA in the germline V gene. This CDR3 is built from 12 residues. The CDR3 nucleotides are TGCAGCGTTCGAACAGGGGCCACTGAAGTTTTCTTT. Protein product: CSVRTGATEVFF.

The gene calls are TRBV7-9 and TRBJ2-3; TRBD2 agrees at 10 bases. CDR1 SEHNR and CDR2 FQNEAQ come from the germline V gene (reference sequence). The CDR3 runs 16 residues. V lost 3 bases to trimming and J lost 5 bases; unmatched junction nucleotides: 8. The CDR3 reads CASSFGASGSKDTQYF. The DNA of the CDR3 is TGTGCCAGCAGCTTCGGTGCTAGCGGGAGTAAAGATACGCAGTATTTT.

This clonotype appeared many times. V is TRBV7-9 and J is TRBJ2-7, with 7 bases fitting TRBD1. With 5 bases clipped from V and 7 bases from J, the junction kept 8 bases outside the gene matches. Looked up from germline, CDR1 is SEHNR and CDR2 is FQNEAQ (reference sequence). The CDR3 consists of 13 residues. CDR3 loop: CASSRQGRWEQYF. In DNA, the CDR3 is TGTGCCAGCAGCCGACAGGGCCGCTGGGAGCAGTACTTC.

About this clonotype itself: A much more abundant neighbour one base away suggests this may be a read error. A read error is likely, as this CDR3 ends without the conserved phenylalanine or tryptophan. The chain has TRBV5-6 and TRBJ1-1; D is unclear. Trimming left V 0 bases short and J 4 bases short, with 4 bases between. The CDR3 runs 12 residues. Germline V lookup: CDR1 SGHDT, CDR2 YYEEEE. CDR3 loop: CASSLGATEAFL. CDR3 nucleotides: TGTGCCAGCAGCTTGGGGGCCACTGAAGCTTTCCTT.

J is TRBJ2-3 and V is TRBV7-9; 12 bases fit TRBD2. Germline loops: CDR1 SEHNR, CDR2 FQNEAQ (reference sequence). The CDR3 spans 22 residues. Trimming cost V 2 bases and J 0 bases; bases outside gene matches: 18. CDR3 nucleotides: TGTGCCAGCAGCTTACCGCCCCTAGCCCTAGCGGGAGGGACAACTAGCACAGATACGCAGTATTTT. It codes for CASSLPPLALAGGTTSTDTQYF.